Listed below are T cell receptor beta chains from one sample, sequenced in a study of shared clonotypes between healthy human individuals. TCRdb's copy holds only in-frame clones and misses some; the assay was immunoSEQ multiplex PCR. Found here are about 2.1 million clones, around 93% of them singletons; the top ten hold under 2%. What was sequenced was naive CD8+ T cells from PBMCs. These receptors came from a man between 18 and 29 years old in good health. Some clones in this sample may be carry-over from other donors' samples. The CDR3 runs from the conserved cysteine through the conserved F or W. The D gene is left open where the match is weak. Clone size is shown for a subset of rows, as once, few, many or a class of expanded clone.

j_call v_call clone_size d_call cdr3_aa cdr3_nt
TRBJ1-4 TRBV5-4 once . CASSLATGGAEKLFF TGTGCCAGCAGCTTGGCCACCGGGGGGGCTGAAAAACTGTTTTTT
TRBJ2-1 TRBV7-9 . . CASSLGQGGFF TGTGCCAGCAGCTTAGGGCAGGGTGGTTTCTTC
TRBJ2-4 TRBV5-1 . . CASSPFDTLAKNIQYF TGCGCCAGCAGTCCTTTCGACACCTTAGCCAAAAACATTCAGTACTTC
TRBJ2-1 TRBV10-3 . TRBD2 CAISDSGSSYNEQFF TGTGCCATCAGTGACAGCGGGAGCTCCTACAATGAGCAGTTCTTC
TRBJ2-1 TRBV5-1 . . CASSIITGTDEQFF TGCGCCAGCAGCATCATAACAGGGACCGATGAGCAGTTCTTC
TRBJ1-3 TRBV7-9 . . CASSLVSGLISGNTIYF TGTGCCAGCAGCTTAGTCTCTGGCCTCATCTCTGGAAACACCATATATTTT
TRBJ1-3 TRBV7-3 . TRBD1 CADQLRDRAPSGNTIYF TGTGCCGACCAGCTTCGGGACAGGGCCCCCTCTGGAAACACCATATATTTT
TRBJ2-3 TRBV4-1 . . CASSPLGAMDTQYF TGCGCCAGCAGCCCCCTCGGGGCGATGGATACGCAGTATTTT
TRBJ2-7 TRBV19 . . CASSILAGYEQYF TGTGCCAGTAGTATCTTGGCGGGCTACGAGCAGTACTTC
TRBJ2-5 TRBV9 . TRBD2 CASSVGLAVYQETQYF TGTGCCAGCAGCGTAGGTCTAGCGGTGTACCAAGAGACCCAGTACTTC
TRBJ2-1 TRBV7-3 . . CASSLDPSNEQFF TGTGCCAGCAGCTTGGATCCCTCCAATGAGCAGTTCTTC
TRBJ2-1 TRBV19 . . CASSIRGLGSYNEQFF TGTGCCAGTAGTATAAGGGGGTTGGGCTCCTACAATGAGCAGTTCTTC
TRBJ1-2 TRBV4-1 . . CASSQSFSQGLSSKTF TGCGCCAGCAGCCAAAGTTTTAGTCAGGGACTCAGCTCTAAGACCTTC
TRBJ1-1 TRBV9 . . CASSPWGARVDTEAFF TGTGCCAGCAGCCCCTGGGGGGCGCGGGTAGACACTGAAGCTTTCTTT
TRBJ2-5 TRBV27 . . CASSLLATYDSDSAQYF TGTGCCAGCAGTTTATTAGCCACTTACGACTCGGATTCGGCCCAGTACTTC
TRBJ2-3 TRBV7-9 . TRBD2 CASSLGLAEKGDTQYF TGTGCCAGCAGCTTAGGGCTAGCGGAGAAGGGAGATACGCAGTATTTT
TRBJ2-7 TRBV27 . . CASSFQPEGFGDEQYF TGTGCCAGCAGTTTTCAGCCGGAGGGGTTCGGGGACGAGCAGTACTTC
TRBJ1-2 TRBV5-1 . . CASSYGLKPYGYTF TGCGCCAGCAGTTATGGACTGAAGCCCTATGGCTACACCTTC
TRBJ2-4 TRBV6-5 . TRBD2 CASRKAGVSKNIQYF TGTGCCAGTCGGAAAGCGGGAGTATCCAAAAACATTCAGTACTTC
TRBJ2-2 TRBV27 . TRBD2 CASSLLGLAGVDGELFF TGTGCCAGCAGTTTACTCGGACTAGCGGGAGTGGACGGGGAGCTGTTTTTT
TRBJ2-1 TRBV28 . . CASSLFNEQFF TGTGCCAGCAGTTTATTTAATGAGCAGTTCTTC
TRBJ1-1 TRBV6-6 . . CASSYSISLNTEAFF TGTGCCAGCAGTTACTCGATTAGTTTGAACACTGAAGCTTTCTTT
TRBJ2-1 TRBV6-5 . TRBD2 CASSYESSGRSNEQFF TGTGCCAGCAGTTACGAATCTAGCGGGAGATCGAATGAGCAGTTCTTC
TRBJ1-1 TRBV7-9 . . CASSWSLGDTEAFF TGTGCCAGCAGCTGGAGCCTGGGAGACACTGAAGCTTTCTTT
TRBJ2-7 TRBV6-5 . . CASSSVPSNYEQYF TGTGCCAGCAGTTCCGTCCCCTCCAACTACGAGCAGTACTTC
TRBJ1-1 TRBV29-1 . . CSALGGGRTEAFF TGCAGCGCCCTCGGGGGGGGAAGGACTGAAGCTTTCTTT
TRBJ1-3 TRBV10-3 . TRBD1 CAISVYRGGSGNTIYF TGTGCCATCAGTGTATACAGGGGTGGATCTGGAAACACCATATATTTT
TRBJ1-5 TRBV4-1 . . CASSQDPGEYQPQHF TGCGCCAGCAGCCAAGATCCGGGGGAATATCAGCCCCAGCATTTT
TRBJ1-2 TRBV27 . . CASSLFTGDGYTF TGTGCCAGCAGTTTATTTACGGGGGATGGCTACACCTTC
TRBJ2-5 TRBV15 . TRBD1 CATSRDWGQGLQETQYF TGTGCCACCAGCAGAGACTGGGGACAGGGGCTCCAAGAGACCCAGTACTTC
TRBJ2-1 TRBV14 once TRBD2 CASSQDWGGRERHTQFF TGTGCCAGCAGCCAAGATTGGGGGGGAAGGGAACGGCATACGCAGTTCTTC
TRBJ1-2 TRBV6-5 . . CASSYHDSGDLDGYTF TGTGCCAGCAGTTACCACGATTCGGGGGATCTGGATGGCTACACCTTC
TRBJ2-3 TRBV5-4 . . CASSFDQEFTDTQYF TGTGCCAGCAGCTTTGATCAGGAGTTCACAGATACGCAGTATTTT
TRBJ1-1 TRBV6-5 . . CASSYAKDGTEAFF TGTGCCAGCAGTTACGCGAAGGATGGGACTGAAGCTTTCTTT
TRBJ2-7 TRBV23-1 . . CASSQCPGQLLYEQYF TGCGCCAGCAGTCAATGTCCCGGACAGCTCCTCTACGAGCAGTACTTC
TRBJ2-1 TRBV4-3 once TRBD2 CASSQDLAGGFSRRQFF TGCGCCAGCAGCCAAGATCTAGCGGGAGGGTTTTCAAGGAGACAGTTCTTC
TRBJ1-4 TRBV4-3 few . CASSQESTTNEKLFF TGCGCCAGCAGCCAAGAGTCTACAACTAATGAAAAACTGTTTTTT
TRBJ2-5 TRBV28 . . CASSFRVSGWETQYF TGTGCCAGCAGTTTCAGAGTTTCGGGGTGGGAGACCCAGTACTTC
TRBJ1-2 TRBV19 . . CASSIGTGSYGYTF TGTGCCAGTAGTATCGGTACAGGGAGCTATGGCTACACCTTC
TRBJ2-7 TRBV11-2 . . CASSLTGPNPYEQYF TGTGCCAGCAGCCTCACGGGCCCCAATCCCTACGAGCAGTACTTC
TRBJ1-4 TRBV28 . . CASSFRPKRAEKLFF TGTGCCAGCAGTTTCCGGCCTAAGAGGGCCGAAAAACTGTTTTTT
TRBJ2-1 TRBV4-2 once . CASSQRDSERMEAEQFF TGTGCCAGCAGCCAAAGGGATTCGGAGAGGATGGAGGCTGAGCAGTTCTTC
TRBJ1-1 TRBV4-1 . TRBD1 CASSQPGTGDTEAFF TGCGCCAGCAGCCAGCCCGGGACAGGGGACACTGAAGCTTTCTTT
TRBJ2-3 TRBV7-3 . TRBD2 CASSLTALRGDTDTQYF TGTGCCAGCAGCTTAACGGCCCTCCGGGGGGACACAGATACGCAGTATTTT
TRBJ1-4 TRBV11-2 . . CASSLGVTNEKLFF TGTGCCAGCAGCTTAGGTGTCACTAATGAAAAACTGTTTTTT
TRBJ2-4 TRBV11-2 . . CASSPQTGLQYF TGTGCCAGCAGCCCACAGACGGGGCTTCAGTACTTC
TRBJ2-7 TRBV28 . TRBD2 CASSGIGTSGYEQYF TGTGCCAGCAGTGGAATCGGGACTAGCGGCTACGAGCAGTACTTC
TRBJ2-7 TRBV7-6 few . CASSPFGGHEQYF TGTGCCAGCAGCCCCTTCGGGGGCCACGAGCAGTACTTC
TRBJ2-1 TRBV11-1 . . CASSLGPPGTFNNEQFF TGTGCCAGCAGCTTGGGGCCACCCGGGACTTTTAACAATGAGCAGTTCTTC
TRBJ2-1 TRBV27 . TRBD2 CASSLWGTSGNEQFF TGTGCCAGCAGTTTATGGGGGACTAGCGGGAATGAGCAGTTCTTC